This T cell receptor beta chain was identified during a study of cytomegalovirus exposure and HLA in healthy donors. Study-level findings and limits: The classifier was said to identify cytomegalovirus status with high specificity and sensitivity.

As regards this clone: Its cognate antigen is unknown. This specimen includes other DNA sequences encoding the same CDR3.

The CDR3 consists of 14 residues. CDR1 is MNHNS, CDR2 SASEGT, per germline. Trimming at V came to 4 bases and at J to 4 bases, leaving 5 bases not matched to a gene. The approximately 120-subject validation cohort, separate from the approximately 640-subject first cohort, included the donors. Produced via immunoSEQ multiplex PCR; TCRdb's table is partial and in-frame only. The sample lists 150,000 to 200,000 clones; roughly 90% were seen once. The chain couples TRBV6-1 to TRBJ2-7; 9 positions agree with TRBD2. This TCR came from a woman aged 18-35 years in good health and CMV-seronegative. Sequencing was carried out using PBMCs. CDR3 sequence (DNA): TGTGCCAGCAGTGGGCGGGGGGGCAGGTACGAGCAGTACTTC. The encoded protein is CASSGRGGRYEQYF.